A selection of T cell receptor beta chains follows, all from one sample in a study of shared clonotypes between healthy human individuals. Repertoires were generated with immunoSEQ multiplex PCR, while TCRdb's copy carries only in-frame clones and drops some. The data show about 1.4 million clones, around 97% seen once. Sequenced sample: naive CD4+ T cells sorted from blood. The source is a man aged 25 to 40 in good health. Both conserved end residues are part of each CDR3. Fields, in order: J gene, D gene, clone size, V gene, CDR3 protein, CDR3 DNA. D genes are given only for firm matches. The size field is filled for only some rows; it gives once, few, many or a size class.

j_call: TRBJ2-7
d_call: .
clone_size: .
v_call: TRBV7-2
cdr3_aa: CASSWAVGPTGEQYF
cdr3_nt: TGTGCCAGCAGCTGGGCGGTCGGCCCGACGGGCGAGCAGTACTTC

j_call: TRBJ2-1
d_call: TRBD2
clone_size: .
v_call: TRBV6-4
cdr3_aa: CASSESGRVNEQFF
cdr3_nt: TGTGCCAGCAGTGAGAGCGGGAGGGTTAATGAGCAGTTCTTC

j_call: TRBJ2-3
d_call: .
clone_size: .
v_call: TRBV4-1
cdr3_aa: CASSRTTDTQYF
cdr3_nt: TGCGCCAGCAGCCGAACCACAGATACGCAGTATTTT

j_call: TRBJ2-1
d_call: TRBD2
clone_size: .
v_call: TRBV11-2
cdr3_aa: CASRLTSGRRSYNEQFF
cdr3_nt: TGTGCCAGCAGACTTACTAGCGGGAGAAGGTCCTACAATGAGCAGTTCTTC

j_call: TRBJ2-3
d_call: TRBD1
clone_size: .
v_call: TRBV5-1
cdr3_aa: CASSLGGQGAGDTQYF
cdr3_nt: TGCGCCAGCAGCTTGGGGGGACAGGGGGCTGGAGATACGCAGTATTTT

j_call: TRBJ2-6
d_call: TRBD1
clone_size: .
v_call: TRBV27
cdr3_aa: CASSQKGAVRTSGANVLTF
cdr3_nt: TGTGCCAGCAGTCAAAAGGGGGCAGTTCGCACCTCTGGGGCCAACGTCCTGACTTTC

j_call: TRBJ1-5
d_call: .
clone_size: .
v_call: TRBV10-3
cdr3_aa: CAISRDTLNEPQHF
cdr3_nt: TGTGCCATCAGTCGGGACACACTGAACGAGCCCCAGCATTTT

j_call: TRBJ2-3
d_call: .
clone_size: .
v_call: TRBV7-9
cdr3_aa: CASSLATTDTQYF
cdr3_nt: TGTGCCAGCAGCTTAGCTACCACAGATACGCAGTATTTT

j_call: TRBJ2-2
d_call: TRBD2
clone_size: .
v_call: TRBV4-2
cdr3_aa: CASSHRPGLAGGDTGELFF
cdr3_nt: TGTGCCAGCAGCCACAGACCGGGACTAGCGGGTGGGGACACCGGGGAGCTGTTTTTT

j_call: TRBJ2-5
d_call: .
clone_size: .
v_call: TRBV5-8
cdr3_aa: CASSLVGLGGAGQETQYF
cdr3_nt: TGTGCCAGCAGTCTCGTCGGCTTAGGGGGCGCGGGGCAAGAGACCCAGTACTTC

j_call: TRBJ2-5
d_call: TRBD2
clone_size: .
v_call: TRBV7-2
cdr3_aa: CASSPPTNGRAAVQETQYF
cdr3_nt: TGTGCCAGCAGCCCTCCCACGAACGGGAGGGCCGCAGTCCAAGAGACCCAGTACTTC

j_call: TRBJ2-7
d_call: .
clone_size: .
v_call: TRBV2
cdr3_aa: CASSEGDGYPYEQYF
cdr3_nt: TGTGCCAGCAGTGAAGGGGACGGGTATCCCTACGAGCAGTACTTC

j_call: TRBJ2-2
d_call: .
clone_size: once
v_call: TRBV11-2
cdr3_aa: CASSSRAGLPRTGELFF
cdr3_nt: TGTGCCAGCAGCTCTCGGGCGGGATTACCCCGGACCGGGGAGCTGTTTTTT

j_call: TRBJ2-1
d_call: .
clone_size: .
v_call: TRBV10-3
cdr3_aa: CAIRPGPNNEQFF
cdr3_nt: TGTGCCATCAGGCCGGGGCCGAACAATGAGCAGTTCTTC

j_call: TRBJ2-5
d_call: .
clone_size: .
v_call: TRBV10-1
cdr3_aa: CASTGSYIETQYF
cdr3_nt: TGCGCCAGCACCGGCTCTTATATAGAGACCCAGTACTTC

j_call: TRBJ2-7
d_call: .
clone_size: .
v_call: TRBV27
cdr3_aa: CASSPRGFYEQYF
cdr3_nt: TGTGCCAGCAGCCCCAGGGGATTCTACGAGCAGTACTTC

j_call: TRBJ2-7
d_call: TRBD2
clone_size: .
v_call: TRBV7-2
cdr3_aa: CASSLGLAGGSRHEQYF
cdr3_nt: TGTGCCAGCAGCTTAGGACTAGCGGGAGGGTCGCGCCACGAGCAGTACTTC

j_call: TRBJ2-3
d_call: TRBD2
clone_size: .
v_call: TRBV5-8
cdr3_aa: CASSWGLAGETTDTQYF
cdr3_nt: TGTGCCAGCAGCTGGGGACTAGCGGGAGAGACGACAGATACGCAGTATTTT

j_call: TRBJ2-5
d_call: TRBD2
clone_size: .
v_call: TRBV10-3
cdr3_aa: CATTDRTSGQETQYF
cdr3_nt: TGTGCCACCACCGACCGGACTAGCGGCCAAGAGACCCAGTACTTC

j_call: TRBJ2-1
d_call: .
clone_size: .
v_call: TRBV29-1
cdr3_aa: CSVLEGYNEQFF
cdr3_nt: TGCAGCGTTTTGGAGGGCTACAATGAGCAGTTCTTC

j_call: TRBJ1-2
d_call: TRBD1
clone_size: once
v_call: TRBV29-1
cdr3_aa: CSSEGAGRLGGYTF
cdr3_nt: TGCAGCTCCGAGGGGGCTGGGAGATTGGGAGGCTACACCTTC

j_call: TRBJ2-3
d_call: TRBD2
clone_size: .
v_call: TRBV29-1
cdr3_aa: CSVESGAGTDTQYF
cdr3_nt: TGCAGCGTTGAGAGCGGGGCGGGAACAGATACGCAGTATTTT

j_call: TRBJ2-7
d_call: .
clone_size: .
v_call: TRBV7-9
cdr3_aa: CASSYPAAVGPSSYEQYF
cdr3_nt: TGTGCCAGCAGCTACCCCGCGGCTGTAGGACCCAGCTCCTACGAGCAGTACTTC

j_call: TRBJ2-7
d_call: TRBD2
clone_size: .
v_call: TRBV6-1
cdr3_aa: CASSAASGTTTYEQYF
cdr3_nt: TGTGCCAGCAGTGCGGCTAGCGGGACAACCACCTACGAGCAGTACTTC

j_call: TRBJ1-1
d_call: .
clone_size: .
v_call: TRBV11-1
cdr3_aa: CASSLQTNTEAFF
cdr3_nt: TGTGCCAGCAGCTTACAGACTAACACTGAAGCTTTCTTT

j_call: TRBJ1-4
d_call: .
clone_size: .
v_call: TRBV20-1
cdr3_aa: CSGRQEEKLFF
cdr3_nt: TGCAGCGGGCGGCAGGAAGAAAAACTGTTTTTT